A selection of T cell receptor beta chains follows, all from one sample in a study of control samples from healthy donors and cancer patients. Some clones are missing from TCRdb's copy, which holds only in-frame ones; the method was immunoSEQ multiplex PCR. The sample contains fewer than 500,000 clones, 75% to 95% of which appear only once. Sequencing was carried out using PBMCs. These receptors came from a man aged 35-49 years with head and neck cancer. The CDR3 runs from the conserved cysteine through the conserved F or W. Each record gives: D gene, V gene, J gene, clone size, CDR3 protein, CDR3 DNA. D genes are given only for firm matches. Size is omitted from some rows. Given values are once, few, many or a class for expanded clones.

>-|TRBV3-1/TRBV3-2|TRBJ1-2|-
CASSQGVTAKANYGYTF
TGTGCCAGCAGCCAAGGGGTCACGGCTAAAGCTAACTATGGCTACACCTTC
>TRBD1|TRBV5-1|TRBJ1-4|-
CASSPVQGAEKLFF
TGCGCCAGCAGCCCTGTCCAGGGGGCAGAAAAACTGTTTTTT
>TRBD1|TRBV27|TRBJ1-1|-
CASSLPWTGENTEAFF
TGTGCCAGCAGTCTCCCATGGACAGGGGAGAACACTGAAGCTTTCTTT
>TRBD2|TRBV29-1|TRBJ2-1|few
CSGLAGVEQFF
TGCAGCGGACTAGCGGGAGTTGAGCAGTTCTTC
>-|TRBV5-1|TRBJ2-4|-
CASSLAPGSKNIQYF
TGCGCCAGCAGCTTGGCCCCAGGGTCCAAAAACATTCAGTACTTC
>TRBD1|TRBV27|TRBJ2-2|once
CASSLSRQGITGELFF
TGTGCCAGCAGTTTATCCAGACAGGGGATCACCGGGGAGCTGTTTTTT
>TRBD2|TRBV6-5|TRBJ2-7|-
CASASERGFSYEQYF
TGTGCCAGCGCCTCAGAGCGGGGGTTCTCCTACGAGCAGTACTTC
>-|TRBV19|TRBJ2-5|few
CASSIGLGGRETQYF
TGTGCCAGTAGTATAGGCCTAGGGGGTAGGGAGACCCAGTACTTC
>-|TRBV25-1|TRBJ1-6|once
CASSLGIGGVLNSPLHF
TGTGCCAGCTCCCTTGGCATAGGGGGGGTTCTTAATTCACCCCTCCACTTT
>TRBD1|TRBV7-2|TRBJ1-5|-
CASSLNPGQGSNQPQHF
TGTGCCAGCAGCTTAAATCCGGGACAGGGAAGCAATCAGCCCCAGCATTTT
>-|TRBV4-3|TRBJ2-5|-
CASSQGFSQETQYF
TGCGCCAGCAGCCAGGGTTTTTCTCAAGAGACCCAGTACTTC
>TRBD1|TRBV10-1|TRBJ2-1|-
CATSLTQGANNEQFF
TGCGCCACCAGCTTAACACAGGGGGCGAATAATGAGCAGTTCTTC
>-|TRBV15|TRBJ1-5|-
CATSRYSNQPQHF
TGTGCCACCAGCAGATACAGCAATCAGCCCCAGCATTTT
>-|TRBV6-5|TRBJ2-1|-
CASSLAGNTYNEQFF
TGTGCCAGCAGTTTAGCTGGTAACACCTACAATGAGCAGTTCTTC
>TRBD1|TRBV11-2|TRBJ1-3|-
CASSTRTGSGNTIYF
TGTGCCAGCAGCACTCGGACAGGCTCTGGAAACACCATATATTTT
>-|TRBV4-2|TRBJ2-1|-
CASSQERQSSYNEQFF
TGTGCCAGCAGCCAAGAACGACAGAGCTCCTACAATGAGCAGTTCTTC
>TRBD1|TRBV4-1|TRBJ2-6|-
CASSQRTGPSSGANVLTF
TGCGCCAGCAGCCAGAGGACAGGGCCTAGCTCTGGGGCCAACGTCCTGACTTTC
>TRBD1|TRBV5-6|TRBJ1-6|-
CASSRTGSSYNSPLHF
TGTGCCAGCAGCCGGACAGGCAGCTCCTATAATTCACCCCTCCACTTT
>TRBD1|TRBV11-1|TRBJ2-1|-
CASSLPPGQGRNEQFF
TGTGCCAGCAGTCTTCCCCCGGGACAGGGTCGGAATGAGCAGTTCTTC
>-|TRBV19|TRBJ2-3|-
CASSSGADTQYF
TGTGCCAGTAGTAGCGGGGCAGATACGCAGTATTTT
>-|TRBV5-1|TRBJ2-2|-
CASSEPPNTGELFF
TGCGCCAGCAGCGAACCACCGAACACCGGGGAGCTGTTTTTT
>-|TRBV10-3|TRBJ1-1|-
CAVLTGRGPRGEAFF
TGTGCCGTTCTAACTGGAAGAGGCCCGAGGGGTGAAGCTTTCTTT
>-|TRBV3-1/TRBV3-2|TRBJ1-1|-
CASSQDRRPVEAFF
TGTGCCAGCAGCCAAGACCGAAGGCCGGTCGAAGCTTTCTTT
>-|TRBV25-1|TRBJ1-2|-
CASSELPGGASGYTF
TGTGCCAGCAGTGAATTGCCCGGGGGCGCGAGTGGCTACACCTTC
>-|TRBV25-1|TRBJ1-4|-
CASTSAGSTNEKLFF
TGTGCCAGCACCTCTGCGGGATCAACTAATGAAAAACTGTTTTTT
>-|TRBV4-2|TRBJ1-2|-
CASSSPRRGLDYGYTF
TGTGCCAGCAGCTCACCTAGGCGGGGGCTGGACTATGGCTACACCTTC
>-|TRBV29-1|TRBJ2-3|-
CSVVTGTRRDTQYF
TGCAGCGTTGTAACTGGCACCCGCCGGGATACGCAGTATTTT
>-|TRBV30|TRBJ1-5|-
CAWSGWAGQPQHF
TGTGCCTGGAGTGGCTGGGCGGGCCAGCCCCAGCATTTT
>TRBD2|TRBV9|TRBJ2-7|-
CASSVDGGSYYEQYF
TGTGCCAGCAGCGTAGACGGGGGGTCCTATTACGAGCAGTACTTC
>-|TRBV25-1|TRBJ2-3|-
CASSQGWGNTDTQYF
TGTGCCAGCAGTCAGGGGTGGGGTAATACAGATACGCAGTATTTT
>-|TRBV6-5|TRBJ2-7|-
CATVPGASYEQYF
TGTGCCACGGTACCGGGCGCCTCCTACGAGCAGTACTTC
>TRBD1|TRBV4-2|TRBJ1-2|-
CASSQIGQGNYGYTF
TGTGCCAGCAGCCAAATAGGACAGGGTAACTATGGCTACACCTTC
>-|TRBV27|TRBJ2-5|-
CASSLDPDGETQYF
TGTGCCAGCAGTCTAGACCCAGACGGAGAGACCCAGTACTTC
>TRBD1|TRBV6-5|TRBJ2-4|-
CASSFGTGKNIQYF
TGTGCCAGCAGCTTCGGGACAGGAAAAAACATTCAGTACTTC
>TRBD1|TRBV6-5|TRBJ1-1|-
CASRQRTGDTEAFF
TGTGCCAGCAGACAGCGGACAGGAGACACTGAAGCTTTCTTT
>-|TRBV9|TRBJ1-6|-
CASSVSSTLDGYYNSPLHF
TGTGCCAGCAGCGTATCGAGCACTCTAGACGGCTACTATAATTCACCCCTCCACTTT
>TRBD2|TRBV7-9|TRBJ2-1|-
CASSSLAGSYNEQFF
TGTGCCAGCAGCTCACTAGCGGGGTCCTACAATGAGCAGTTCTTC
>-|TRBV5-1|TRBJ2-2|-
CASSLGGGRTGELFF
TGCGCCAGCAGCCTGGGGGGCGGACGAACCGGGGAGCTGTTTTTT
>-|TRBV28|TRBJ1-2|-
CASSSPTGKGNYGYTF
TGTGCCAGCAGTTCTCCAACAGGGAAAGGGAACTATGGCTACACCTTC
>-|TRBV24-1|TRBJ1-5|-
CATSVPNQPQHF
TGTGCCACCAGTGTCCCGAATCAGCCCCAGCATTTT
>TRBD1|TRBV5-1|TRBJ2-3|-
CASSYGQATDTQYF
TGCGCCAGCAGCTACGGACAGGCCACAGATACGCAGTATTTT
>TRBD1|TRBV6-7|TRBJ1-6|many
CASPQGAPSPLHF
TGTGCCAGCCCCCAGGGGGCGCCTTCACCCCTCCACTTT
>-|TRBV9|TRBJ2-7|-
CASSVVAGYAEQYF
TGTGCCAGCAGCGTAGTAGCAGGGTACGCCGAGCAGTACTTC
>-|TRBV27|TRBJ2-1|-
CASSLGAAYNEQFF
TGTGCCAGCAGTTTGGGGGCGGCCTACAATGAGCAGTTCTTC
>TRBD1|TRBV5-4|TRBJ1-1|-
CASSGKSRDRYMGTEAFF
TGTGCCAGCAGCGGAAAGTCCCGGGACAGGTATATGGGCACTGAAGCTTTCTTT
>-|TRBV10-3|TRBJ1-5|few
CAISSRGSDSNQPQHF
TGTGCCATCAGTTCCCGGGGGAGCGATAGCAATCAGCCCCAGCATTTT
>-|TRBV29-1|TRBJ1-1|-
CSVEFRPTEAFF
TGCAGCGTTGAGTTTCGGCCGACTGAAGCTTTCTTT
>TRBD1|TRBV28|TRBJ2-7|-
CASMGQGVLSTYEQYF
TGTGCCAGCATGGGACAGGGGGTTTTAAGTACTTACGAGCAGTACTTC